Each of the 2 T cell receptor beta chains below was sequenced from the same sample in a study of CD8+ T cells in alopecia areata. The authors sorted pooled cutaneous lymph node cells using CD4, CD8alpha, NKG2D, NKG2ACE and other markers. cDNA prepared by RNA extraction and subsequent reverse transcription served as the template for sequencing. The data were produced by immunoSEQ multiplex PCR, yet TCRdb's version contains in-frame clones alone and is incomplete. This sample carries under 20,000 clones, none of them present only once. The sequencing input was CD8+ T cells sorted from a lymph node. The receptors were gathered from a C3H/HeJ mouse with alopecia areata. Mice of this strain are of MHC haplotype H2-k.

On this clone itself: Gene names denote mouse genes. The read halts 4 residues ahead of the CDR3 end, with the missing end drawn from the germline J gene. This sequence joins TRBV1 and TRBJ1-4, with a weak D call TRBD1 (5 bases). The V and J ends lost 1 base and 4 bases respectively, with 7 bases between them. The CDR3 contains 14 residues. In germline, CDR1 is NSQYPW, CDR2 LRSPGD (reference sequence). The CDR3 loop is CTCSAVRDNERLFF. Incomplete CDR3 DNA: TGCACCTGCAGTGCAGTCAGGGACAACGAA. Together with reference TRBV1 and TRBJ1-4, the CDR3 gives the full variable domain: VTLLEQNPRWRLVPRGQAVNLRCILKNSQYPWMSWYQQDLQKQLQWLFTLRSPGDKEVKSLPGADYLATRVTDTELRLQVANMSQGRTLYCTCSAVRDNERLFFGHGTKLSVL.

This clone was seen many times. The gene names given are mouse names. The read falls 4 residues short of the CDR3 end, and the missing part is taken from the germline J gene. V usage is TRBV13-3 and J usage is TRBJ2-7, with D maybe TRBD1 (5 bases). The germline gives CDR1 NNHDY, CDR2 SYVADS. V lost 0 bases to trimming and J lost 0 bases, with 10 bases between them. This CDR3 is built from 15 residues. The CDR3 bases that were read are TGTGCCAGCAGTGATGCCTGGACACGCTCCTAT. This codes for CASSDAWTRSY. The whole CDR3 sequence reads CASSDAWTRSYEQYF.